Below are 6 T cell receptor beta chains sequenced from a single sample in a study of cytomegalovirus exposure and HLA in healthy donors. TCRdb's copy holds only in-frame clones and misses some; the assay was immunoSEQ multiplex PCR. In the table there are approximately 110,000 clones, about 88% of which are singletons. Sequencing was carried out using PBMCs. Every receptor here comes from a woman under 30 in good health and CMV-seronegative.

This chain joins TRBV27 and TRBJ2-1; D may be TRBD2 (5 bases). The CDR3 covers 13 residues. V gave up 1 base and J gave up 5 bases, with 6 bases separating them. The V gene's germline CDR1 is MNHEY and CDR2 SMNVEV (reference sequence). CDR3 nucleotide sequence: TGTGCCAGCAGTTTATTGGGAGACAATGAGCAGTTCTTC. This translates into CASSLLGDNEQFF.

The chain couples TRBV11-2 to TRBJ2-5; D perhaps matches TRBD1 (5 bases). CDR1 and CDR2 from the germline V gene are SGHAT and FQNNGV. V was clipped by 7 bases and J by 9 bases, with 21 bases between them. The CDR3 covers 14 residues. CDR3 protein: CASTKDNHLAAQYF. The DNA for the CDR3 is TGTGCCAGCACAAAGGACAATCATCTTGCGGCCCAGTACTTC.

The CDR3 nucleotides are TGTGCCAGCAGCCAAGAACTACTGTACAATGAGCAGTTCTTC. Translated, it gives CASSQELLYNEQFF. V and J are TRBV4-2 and TRBJ2-1, with unresolved D. With 0 bases removed from V and 4 bases from J, the gap between germline ends came to 7 bases. The CDR3 extends over 14 amino acids. Per germline, CDR1 LGHNA and CDR2 YNFKEQ.

CDR3 nucleotides: TGCGCCAGCAGCTTGACGGCGGGGAGGGCCGGGGAGCTGTTTTTT. Its translation is CASSLTAGRAGELFF. The rearrangement links TRBV5-1 to TRBJ2-2, with 7 positions matching TRBD2. The CDR3 has 15 residues. J was trimmed by 6 bases and V by 1 base; bases with no gene match: 6. CDR1 and CDR2 (germline): SGHRS, YFSETQ.

This clone appeared a single time. Distinct nucleotide sequences in the sample also encode this CDR3. V usage is TRBV7-9 and J usage is TRBJ2-5; perhaps TRBD1 as D (5 bases). This CDR3 has 13 residues. V lost 3 bases and J 2 bases, leaving 7 bases between the germline ends. Per germline, CDR1 SEHNR and CDR2 FQNEAQ (reference sequence). CDR3 protein: CASSLTVQETQYF. The DNA of the CDR3 is TGTGCCAGCAGCTTGACAGTACAAGAGACCCAGTACTTC.

This clone appeared a few times. CDR3: CASSLNSFDEQFF. CDR3 nucleotides: TGTGCCAGCAGCTTAAATTCGTTCGATGAGCAGTTCTTC. The chain employs TRBV7-2 and TRBJ2-1; D is ambiguous. V was clipped by 2 bases and J by 8 bases, with 10 bases between them. This CDR3 has 13 amino acids. The germline V gene has CDR1 SGHTA and CDR2 FQGNSA.